What follows are 7 T cell receptor beta chains derived from one specimen sequenced in a study of blood T cell repertoires in COVID-19. Sequencing used immunoSEQ multiplex PCR; TCRdb keeps in-frame clones, though not all of them. The data show 300,000 to 400,000 clones, under 90% seen once. The source material was peripheral blood. The receptor set was obtained from a woman aged 25 to 45 with COVID-19, enrolled during active disease.

The V and J genes are TRBV9 and TRBJ2-1, with D perhaps TRBD2 (5 bases). This CDR3 has 15 residues. Germline V lookup: CDR1 SGDLS, CDR2 YYNGEE. V was trimmed by 4 bases and J by 4 bases, leaving 15 bases between them. The CDR3 here is CASSRRGLVYNEQFF. The CDR3 nucleotides are TGTGCCAGCAGCCGAAGAGGGCTTGTTTACAATGAGCAGTTCTTC.

The V and J genes are TRBV6-6 and TRBJ1-1, with D perhaps TRBD1 (5 bases). V was pared by 8 bases and J by 1 base, with 17 bases between. The CDR3 consists of 15 residues. Germline V gives CDR1 MNHNY, CDR2 SVGAGI (reference sequence). This CDR3 reads CASRNGGTANTEAFF. The DNA of the CDR3 is TGTGCCAGCCGCAACGGGGGAACAGCGAACACTGAAGCTTTCTTT.

The genes are TRBV6-5 and TRBJ1-2, with a tentative D call TRBD1 (6 bases). The CDR3 contains 13 residues. V shed 6 bases and J shed 12 bases, with 20 bases lying between them. Germline V gene data show CDR1 as MNHEY and CDR2 as SVGAGI. The CDR3 spells CASRPPGGGRDTF. In nucleotides, the CDR3 is TGTGCCAGCAGACCCCCCGGGGGGGGGCGCGACACCTTC.

The gene calls are TRBV10-3 and TRBJ2-2, with D uncertain. This CDR3 has 11 amino acids. V dropped 3 bases and J dropped 7 bases, with 3 bases sitting between them. Germline V CDR1 and CDR2: ENHRY, SYGVKD. The CDR3 is CAISEYGELFF. DNA of the CDR3: TGTGCCATCAGTGAATACGGGGAGCTGTTTTTT.

This clone was picked up one time. The chain has TRBV11-2 and TRBJ2-1; tentative D call: TRBD2 (5 bases). Per germline, CDR1 SGHAT and CDR2 FQNNGV. V lost 1 base, J lost 3 bases, and 10 bases lay in between. This CDR3 contains 15 residues. The CDR3 nucleotides read TGTGCCAGCAGCTTAGGTTTCGGGGACTACAATGAGCAGTTCTTC. Residues: CASSLGFGDYNEQFF.

This chain links TRBV27 with TRBJ1-2, with 8 bases aligning to TRBD1. The CDR3 length is 15 residues. CDR1 is MNHEY, CDR2 SMNVEV, per germline (reference sequence). V shed 0 bases and J 5 bases; nucleotides not matched to a gene: 5. CDR3 in amino acids: CASSLSTGGVYGYTF. The CDR3 region has the DNA TGTGCCAGCAGTTTATCTACAGGGGGAGTGTATGGCTACACCTTC.

The chain has TRBV27 and TRBJ2-5, with TRBD2 matching 8 bases. J was trimmed by 4 bases and V by 5 bases; bases with no gene match: 6. Germline V gives CDR1 MNHEY, CDR2 SMNVEV (reference sequence). This CDR3 is built from 14 residues. Written as DNA, the CDR3 is TGTGCCAGCAGTATAGGGACTAGGGGAGAGACCCAGTACTTC. Amino acid sequence: CASSIGTRGETQYF.